This T cell receptor (beta chain) stems from a study of beta chain features in type 1 diabetes. About this clone itself: Antigen specificity is unknown.

The authors reverse transcribed all of the isolated RNA, so sequencing captured expressed TCRB transcripts. The assay was immunoSEQ multiplex PCR, and TCRdb's table has in-frame clones only and misses some. The table lists some 410,000 clones, 11% to 15% of them singletons, with roughly 0.033% in the top ten. Study-level points and caveats: Patients with Type 1 diabetes showed moderately but significantly shorter TCRB CDR3s in all four CD4+ subsets. Sampled from patients, naive, central memory and Treg TCRB repertoires appeared more similar than those sampled from healthy donors.

The CDR3 is 16 residues long. The sequencing input was naive CD4+ T cells from blood. The receptor was derived from a man aged 25 to 45 in good health. The chain joins TRBV21-1 to TRBJ2-7; TRBD2 reflects the table's D call only, with no check against the DNA. TRBV21-1 counts as a pseudogene. The CDR3 DNA sequence: TGTGCCAGCAGCAATGCGGAGACTAGCGACTCCTACGAGCAGTACGTC. It encodes CASSNAETSDSYEQYV.